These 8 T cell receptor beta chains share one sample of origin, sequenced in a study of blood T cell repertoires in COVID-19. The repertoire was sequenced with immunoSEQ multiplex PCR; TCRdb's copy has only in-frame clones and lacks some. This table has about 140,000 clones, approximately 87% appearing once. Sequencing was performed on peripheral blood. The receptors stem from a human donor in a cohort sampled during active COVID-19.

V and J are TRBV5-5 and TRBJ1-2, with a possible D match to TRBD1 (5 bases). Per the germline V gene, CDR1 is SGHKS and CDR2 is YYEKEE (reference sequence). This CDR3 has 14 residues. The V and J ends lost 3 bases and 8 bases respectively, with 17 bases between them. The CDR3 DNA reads TGTGCCAGCAGCTCGACAGCTATCCGCCCGGGCTACACCTTC. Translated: CASSSTAIRPGYTF.

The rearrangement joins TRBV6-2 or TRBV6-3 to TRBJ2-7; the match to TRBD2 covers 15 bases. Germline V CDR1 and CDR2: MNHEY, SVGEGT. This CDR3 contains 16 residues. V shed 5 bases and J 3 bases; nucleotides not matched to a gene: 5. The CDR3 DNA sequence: TGTGCCAGCAGTGACGGGACTAGCGGGAGGTACTACGAGCAGTACGTC. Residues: CASSDGTSGRYYEQYV.

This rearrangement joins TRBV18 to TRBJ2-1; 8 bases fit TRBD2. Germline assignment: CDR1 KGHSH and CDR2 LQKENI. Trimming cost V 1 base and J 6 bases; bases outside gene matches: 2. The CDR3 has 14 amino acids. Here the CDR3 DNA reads TGTGCCAGCTCACCACAGCGGGAGTCCAATGAGCAGTTCTTC. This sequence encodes CASSPQRESNEQFF.

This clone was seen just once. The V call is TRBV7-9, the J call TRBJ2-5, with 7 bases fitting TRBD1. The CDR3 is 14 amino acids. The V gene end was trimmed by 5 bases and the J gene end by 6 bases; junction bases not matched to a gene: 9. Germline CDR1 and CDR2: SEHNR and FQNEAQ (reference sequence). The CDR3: CASSRPGQTQTQYF. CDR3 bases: TGTGCCAGCAGCAGACCGGGACAGACCCAGACCCAGTACTTC.

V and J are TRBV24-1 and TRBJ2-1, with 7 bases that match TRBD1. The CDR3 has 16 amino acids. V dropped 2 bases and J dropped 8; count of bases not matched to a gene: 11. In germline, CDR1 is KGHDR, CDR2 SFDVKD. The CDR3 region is CATSDSRDSVLDEQFF. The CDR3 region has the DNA TGTGCCACCAGTGATTCCCGGGACAGCGTATTGGATGAGCAGTTCTTC.

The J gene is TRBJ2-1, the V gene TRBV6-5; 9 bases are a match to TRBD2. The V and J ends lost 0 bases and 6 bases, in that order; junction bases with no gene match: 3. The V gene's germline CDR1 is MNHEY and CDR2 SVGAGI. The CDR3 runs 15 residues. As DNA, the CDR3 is TGTGCCAGCAGTTACTCGCTAGCGGGGAGCAATGAGCAGTTCTTC. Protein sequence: CASSYSLAGSNEQFF.

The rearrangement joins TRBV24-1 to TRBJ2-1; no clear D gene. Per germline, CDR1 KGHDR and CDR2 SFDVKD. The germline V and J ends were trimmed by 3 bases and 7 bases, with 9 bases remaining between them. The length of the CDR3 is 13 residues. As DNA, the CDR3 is TGTGCCACCAGTGATCCTATAGAAAATGAGCAGTTCTTC. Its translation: CATSDPIENEQFF.

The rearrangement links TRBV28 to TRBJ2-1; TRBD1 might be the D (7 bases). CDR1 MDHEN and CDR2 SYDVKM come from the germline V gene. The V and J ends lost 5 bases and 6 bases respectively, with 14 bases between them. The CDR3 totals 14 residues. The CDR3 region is CASSPGDRFNEQFF. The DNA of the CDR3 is TGTGCCAGCAGTCCGGGGGACAGATTCAATGAGCAGTTCTTC. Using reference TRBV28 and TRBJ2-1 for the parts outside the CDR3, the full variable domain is DVKVTQSSRYLVKRTGEKVFLECVQDMDHENMFWYRQDPGLGLRLIYFSYDVKMKEKGDIPEGYSVSREKKERFSLILESASTNQTSMYLCASSPGDRFNEQFFGPGTRLTVL.